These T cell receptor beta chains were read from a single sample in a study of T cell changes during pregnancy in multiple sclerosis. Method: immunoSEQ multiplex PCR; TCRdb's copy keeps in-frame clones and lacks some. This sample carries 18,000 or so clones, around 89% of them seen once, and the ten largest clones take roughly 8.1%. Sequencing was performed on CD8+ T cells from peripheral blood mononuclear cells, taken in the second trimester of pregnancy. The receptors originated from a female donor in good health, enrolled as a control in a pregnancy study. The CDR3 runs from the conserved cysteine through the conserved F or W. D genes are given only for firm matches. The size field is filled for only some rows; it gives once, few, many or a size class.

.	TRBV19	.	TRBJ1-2	CASRLLQGFYGYTF	TGTGCCAGTAGGCTTTTACAGGGTTTCTATGGCTACACCTTC
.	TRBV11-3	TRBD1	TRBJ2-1	CASSPPGTGEANEQFF	TGTGCCAGCAGCCCGCCCGGGACAGGGGAGGCCAATGAGCAGTTCTTC
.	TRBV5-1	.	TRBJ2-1	CASSLGLARTDEQFF	TGCGCCAGCAGCTTGGGGCTAGCGAGGACCGATGAGCAGTTCTTC
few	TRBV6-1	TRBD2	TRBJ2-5	CASSELAGGPETQYF	TGTGCCAGCAGTGAACTAGCGGGGGGGCCAGAGACCCAGTACTTC
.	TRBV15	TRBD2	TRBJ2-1	CATSVKREAYNEQFF	TGTGCCACCAGCGTAAAGCGGGAGGCATACAATGAGCAGTTCTTC
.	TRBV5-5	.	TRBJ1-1	CASSSRQSSDTEAFF	TGTGCCAGCAGCTCCCGACAGTCCTCGGACACTGAAGCTTTCTTT
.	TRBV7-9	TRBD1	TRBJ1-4	CASSSGTGAFF	TGTGCCAGCAGCTCCGGGACAGGGGCCTTTTTT
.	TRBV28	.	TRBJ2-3	CASSLWSAAAGADTQYF	TGTGCCAGCAGTTTATGGTCGGCGGCGGCCGGGGCAGATACGCAGTATTTT
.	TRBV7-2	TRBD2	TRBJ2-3	CASSFAGGFTDTQYF	TGTGCCAGCAGCTTTGCGGGAGGGTTCACAGATACGCAGTATTTT
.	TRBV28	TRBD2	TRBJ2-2	CASKTSTTNTGELFF	TGTGCCAGCAAGACTAGCACAACGAACACCGGGGAGCTGTTTTTT
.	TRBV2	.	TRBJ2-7	CASRGHPGPIEQYF	TGTGCCAGCAGAGGACACCCAGGGCCGATCGAGCAGTACTTC
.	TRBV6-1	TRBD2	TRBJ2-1	CASSAAGGYNEQFF	TGTGCCAGCAGTGCAGCGGGAGGGTACAATGAGCAGTTCTTC
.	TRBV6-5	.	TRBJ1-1	CASSYSGGALTEAFF	TGTGCCAGCAGTTACTCGGGGGGGGCCCTCACTGAAGCTTTCTTT
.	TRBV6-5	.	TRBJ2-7	CASSGNGGMYEQYF	TGTGCCAGCAGTGGGAACGGAGGAATGTACGAGCAGTACTTC
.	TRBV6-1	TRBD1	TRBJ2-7	CASSPTGGPLYEQYF	TGTGCCAGCTCCCCGACAGGGGGGCCTCTGTACGAGCAGTACTTC
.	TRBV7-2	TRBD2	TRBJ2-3	CATAGLSGRAGDTQYF	TGTGCCACCGCGGGTCTTAGCGGGAGGGCCGGGGATACGCAGTATTTT
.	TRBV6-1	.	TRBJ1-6	CASSESGENSPLHF	TGTGCCAGCAGTGAAAGTGGGGAGAATTCACCCCTCCACTTT
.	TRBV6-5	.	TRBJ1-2	CASSQDRTYYGYTF	TGTGCCAGCAGTCAAGACAGGACCTACTATGGCTACACCTTC
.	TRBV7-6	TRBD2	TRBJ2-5	CASSWGLAVQETQYF	TGTGCCAGCAGCTGGGGACTAGCGGTTCAAGAGACCCAGTACTTC
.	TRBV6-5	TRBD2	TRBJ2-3	CASRTLAGDTDTQYF	TGTGCCAGCAGGACACTAGCGGGGGACACAGATACGCAGTATTTT
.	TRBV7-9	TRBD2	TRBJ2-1	CASSPRTFVLADNEQFF	TGTGCCAGCAGCCCACGCACCTTCGTTCTAGCGGACAATGAGCAGTTCTTC
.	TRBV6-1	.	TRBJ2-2	CASSDLGGRAGELFF	TGTGCCAGCAGTGATTTGGGGGGGCGAGCAGGGGAGCTGTTTTTT
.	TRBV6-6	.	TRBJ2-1	CASSAGYEQFF	TGTGCCAGCAGTGCGGGGTATGAGCAGTTCTTC
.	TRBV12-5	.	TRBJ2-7	CASGLGGREQYF	TGTGCTAGTGGTTTGGGGGGGCGGGAGCAGTACTTC
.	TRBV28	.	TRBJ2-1	CASSDTSSRYNEQFF	TGTGCCAGCAGTGATACTAGTAGTCGGTACAATGAGCAGTTCTTC
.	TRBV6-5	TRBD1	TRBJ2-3	CASSWGTGGSDTQYF	TGTGCCAGCAGTTGGGGGACAGGGGGATCAGATACGCAGTATTTT
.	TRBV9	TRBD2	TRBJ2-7	CASSELAGANYEQYF	TGTGCCAGCAGCGAATTAGCGGGAGCAAACTACGAGCAGTACTTC
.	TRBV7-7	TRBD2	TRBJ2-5	CASSLLAGVVQETQYF	TGTGCTAGCAGCTTATTAGCGGGAGTCGTACAAGAGACCCAGTACTTC
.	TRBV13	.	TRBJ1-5	CASSLGGGIKPQHF	TGTGCCAGCAGCTTAGGGGGAGGGATCAAGCCCCAGCATTTT
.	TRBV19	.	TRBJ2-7	CASAGDHYEQYF	TGTGCCAGTGCCGGGGATCACTACGAGCAGTACTTC
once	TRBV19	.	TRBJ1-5	CASPVGNQPQHF	TGTGCCAGTCCAGTCGGCAATCAGCCCCAGCATTTT
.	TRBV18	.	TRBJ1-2	CASSPPGLEDGYTF	TGTGCCAGCTCACCCCCGGGTCTAGAGGATGGCTACACCTTC
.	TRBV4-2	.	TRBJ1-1	CASSQGGDEAFF	TGTGCCAGCAGCCAAGGGGGGGACGAAGCTTTCTTT
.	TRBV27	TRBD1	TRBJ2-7	CASNGQGLWDEQYF	TGTGCCAGCAACGGACAGGGTCTCTGGGACGAGCAGTACTTC
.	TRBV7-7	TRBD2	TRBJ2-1	CASSPTSGSSYNEQFF	TGTGCTAGCAGTCCAACTAGCGGGAGCTCCTACAATGAGCAGTTCTTC
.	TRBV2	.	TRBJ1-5	CASSEVKGGQPQHF	TGTGCCAGCAGTGAGGTAAAGGGGGGGCAGCCCCAGCATTTT
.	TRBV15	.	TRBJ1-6	CATSRGRENSPLHF	TGTGCCACCAGCAGAGGCCGGGAGAATTCACCCCTCCACTTT